Described below is a single TCR beta chain sequence and its context. Primers: 60 Vbeta forward and 13 Jbeta reverse. Using immunoSEQ multiplex PCR, the repertoire was profiled, and TCRdb retains in-frame clones only, with some absent. The sample holds under 250,000 clones, around 83% seen once. Trimming stripped 5 bases from V and 6 bases from J, with 14 bases between. Germline V gives CDR1 LNHDA, CDR2 SQIVND (reference sequence). The CDR3 has 14 residues. This specimen belongs to a study of cytomegalovirus exposure and HLA in healthy donors. The chain employs TRBV19 and TRBJ1-5; D not resolved. The receptor's source is a girl aged 2 to 10 in good health and CMV-seronegative. Sequencing used PBMCs. CDR3 region: CASSASAGVQPQHF. The CDR3 DNA reads TGTGCCAGTAGTGCAAGCGCCGGGGTTCAGCCCCAGCATTTT.